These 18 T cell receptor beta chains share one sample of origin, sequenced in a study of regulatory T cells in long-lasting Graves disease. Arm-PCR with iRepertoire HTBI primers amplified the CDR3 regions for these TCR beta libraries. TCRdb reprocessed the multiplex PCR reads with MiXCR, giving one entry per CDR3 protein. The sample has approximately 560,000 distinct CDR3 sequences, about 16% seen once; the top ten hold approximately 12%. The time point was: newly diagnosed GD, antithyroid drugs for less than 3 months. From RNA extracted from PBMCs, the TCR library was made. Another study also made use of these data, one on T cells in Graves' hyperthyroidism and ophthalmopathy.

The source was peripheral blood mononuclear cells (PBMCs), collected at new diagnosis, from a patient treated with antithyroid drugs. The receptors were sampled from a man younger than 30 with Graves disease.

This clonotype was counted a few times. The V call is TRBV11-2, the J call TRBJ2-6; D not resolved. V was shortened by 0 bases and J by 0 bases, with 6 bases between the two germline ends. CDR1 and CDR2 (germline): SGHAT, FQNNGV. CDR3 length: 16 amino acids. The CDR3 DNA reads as TGTGCCAGCAGCTTAGAAGTTCCCTCTGGGGCCAACGTCCTGACTTTC. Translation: CASSLEVPSGANVLTF.

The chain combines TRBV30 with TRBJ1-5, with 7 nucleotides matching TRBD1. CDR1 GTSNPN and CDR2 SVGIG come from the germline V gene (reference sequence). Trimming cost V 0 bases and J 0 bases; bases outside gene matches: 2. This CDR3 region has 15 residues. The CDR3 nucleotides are TGTGCCTGGAGTGTGGGACAGTCTAGCAATCAGCCCCAGCATTTT. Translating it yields CAWSVGQSSNQPQHF.

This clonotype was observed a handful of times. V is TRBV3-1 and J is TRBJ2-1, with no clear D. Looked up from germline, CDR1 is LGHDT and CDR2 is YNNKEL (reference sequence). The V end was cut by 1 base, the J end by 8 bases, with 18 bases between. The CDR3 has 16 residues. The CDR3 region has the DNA TGTGCCAGCAGCCAAGCCGGTCTGAAGGGTGTCGATGAGCAGTTCTTC. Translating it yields CASSQAGLKGVDEQFF.

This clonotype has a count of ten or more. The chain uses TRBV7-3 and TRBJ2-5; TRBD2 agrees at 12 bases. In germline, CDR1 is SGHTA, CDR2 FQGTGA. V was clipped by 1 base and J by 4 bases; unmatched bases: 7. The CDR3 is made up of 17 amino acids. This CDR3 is CASSLNLAGGPGETQYF. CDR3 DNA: TGTGCCAGCAGCTTAAACCTAGCGGGAGGGCCGGGAGAGACCCAGTACTTC.

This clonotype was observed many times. DNA of the CDR3: TGTGCCAGTGGATACCGGGACACAAATCAGCCCCAGCATTTT. The encoded protein is CASGYRDTNQPQHF. The chain carries TRBV2 and TRBJ1-5; TRBD1 might be the D (6 bases). CDR1 and CDR2 from the germline V gene are SNHLY and FYNNEI. V was trimmed by 9 bases and J by 4 bases, leaving 16 bases between them. This CDR3 has 14 residues. Variable domain in full (rest from reference TRBV2 and TRBJ1-5): EPEVTQTPSHQVTQMGQEVILRCVPISNHLYFYWYRQILGQKVEFLVSFYNNEISEKSEIFDDQFSVERPDGSNFTLKIRSTKLEDSAMYFCASGYRDTNQPQHFGDGTRLSIL.

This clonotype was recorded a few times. The chain's CDR3 is CASSLGQRPGELFF. The CDR3 bases are TGTGCCAGCAGCTTAGGTCAGCGGCCCGGGGAGCTGTTTTTT. This rearrangement joins TRBV7-2 to TRBJ2-2; perhaps TRBD2 as D (5 bases). CDR3 length: 14 amino acids. Trimming cost V 1 base and J 6 bases, with 9 bases left between them. The germline gives CDR1 SGHTA, CDR2 FQGNSA.

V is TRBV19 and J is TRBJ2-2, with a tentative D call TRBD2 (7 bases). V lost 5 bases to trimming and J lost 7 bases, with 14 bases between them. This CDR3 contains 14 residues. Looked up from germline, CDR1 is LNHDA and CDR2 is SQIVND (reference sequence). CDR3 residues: CASSVQGGNGELFF. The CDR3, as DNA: TGTGCCAGTAGTGTACAGGGAGGGAACGGGGAGCTGTTTTTT.

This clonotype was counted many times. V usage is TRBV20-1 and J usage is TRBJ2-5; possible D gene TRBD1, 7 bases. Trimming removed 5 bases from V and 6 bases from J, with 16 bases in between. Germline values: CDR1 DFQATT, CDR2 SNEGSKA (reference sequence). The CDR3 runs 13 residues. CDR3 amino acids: CSAQGGVGKTQYF. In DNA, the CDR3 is TGCAGTGCTCAGGGGGGAGTAGGGAAGACCCAGTACTTC.

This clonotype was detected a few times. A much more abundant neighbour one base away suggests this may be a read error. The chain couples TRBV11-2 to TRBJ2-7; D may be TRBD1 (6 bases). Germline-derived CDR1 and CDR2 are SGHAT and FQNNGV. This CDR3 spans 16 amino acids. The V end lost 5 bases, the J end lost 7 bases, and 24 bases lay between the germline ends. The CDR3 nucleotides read TGTGCCAGCAGCCTGAGAGGGGACATTTCCTACAATGAGCAGTACTTC. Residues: CASSLRGDISYNEQYF.

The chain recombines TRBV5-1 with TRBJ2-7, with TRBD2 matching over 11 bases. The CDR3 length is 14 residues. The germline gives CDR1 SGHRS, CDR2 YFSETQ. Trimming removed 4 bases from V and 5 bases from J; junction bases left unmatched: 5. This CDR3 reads CASSISGRANEQYF. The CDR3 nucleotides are TGCGCCAGCAGCATTAGCGGGAGGGCCAACGAGCAGTACTTC.

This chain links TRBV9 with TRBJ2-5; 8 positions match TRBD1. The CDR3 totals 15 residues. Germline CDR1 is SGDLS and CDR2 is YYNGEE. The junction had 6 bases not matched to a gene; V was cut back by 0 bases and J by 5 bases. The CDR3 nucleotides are TGTGCCAGCAGCGTAGAGGGGGACAGGAGGGAGACCCAGTACTTC. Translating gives CASSVEGDRRETQYF.

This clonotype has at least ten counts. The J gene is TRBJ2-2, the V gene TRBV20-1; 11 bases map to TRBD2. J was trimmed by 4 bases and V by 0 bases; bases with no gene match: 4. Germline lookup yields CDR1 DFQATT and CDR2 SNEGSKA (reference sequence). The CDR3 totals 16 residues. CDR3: CSARDSSGRATGELFF. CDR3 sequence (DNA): TGCAGTGCTAGAGATAGTAGCGGGAGGGCCACCGGGGAGCTGTTTTTT.

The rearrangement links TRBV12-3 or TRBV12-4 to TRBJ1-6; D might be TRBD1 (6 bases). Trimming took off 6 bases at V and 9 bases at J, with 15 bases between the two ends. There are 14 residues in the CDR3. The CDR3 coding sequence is TGTGCCAGCAGCCCTATCGGGGGGCTTTCACCCCTCCACTTT. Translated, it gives CASSPIGGLSPLHF.

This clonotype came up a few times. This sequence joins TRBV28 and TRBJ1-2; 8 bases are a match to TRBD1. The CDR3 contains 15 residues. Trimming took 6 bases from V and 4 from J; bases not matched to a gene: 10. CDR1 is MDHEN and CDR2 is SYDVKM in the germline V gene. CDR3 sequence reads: CASRPAAGGAYGYTF. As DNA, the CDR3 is TGTGCCAGCAGGCCTGCTGCAGGGGGCGCCTATGGCTACACCTTC.

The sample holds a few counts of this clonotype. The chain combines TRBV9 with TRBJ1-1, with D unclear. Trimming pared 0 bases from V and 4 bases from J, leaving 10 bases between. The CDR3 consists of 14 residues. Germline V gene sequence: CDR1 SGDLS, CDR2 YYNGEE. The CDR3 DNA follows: TGTGCCAGCAGCGTAGCTGACGGTTTCACTGAAGCTTTCTTT. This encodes CASSVADGFTEAFF.

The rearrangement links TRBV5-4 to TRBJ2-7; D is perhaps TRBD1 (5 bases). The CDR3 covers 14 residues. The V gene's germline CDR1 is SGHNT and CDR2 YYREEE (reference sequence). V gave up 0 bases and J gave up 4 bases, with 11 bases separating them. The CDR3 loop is CASSLDQGLYEQYF. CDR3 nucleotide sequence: TGTGCCAGCAGCTTGGATCAGGGTCTTTACGAGCAGTACTTC.

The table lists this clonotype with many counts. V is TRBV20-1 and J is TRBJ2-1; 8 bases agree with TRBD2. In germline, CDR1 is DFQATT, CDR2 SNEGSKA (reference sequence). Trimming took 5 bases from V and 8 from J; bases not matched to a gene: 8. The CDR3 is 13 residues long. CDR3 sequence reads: CSASGGAGDEQFF. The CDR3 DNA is TGCAGTGCTTCGGGGGGGGCGGGAGATGAGCAGTTCTTC.

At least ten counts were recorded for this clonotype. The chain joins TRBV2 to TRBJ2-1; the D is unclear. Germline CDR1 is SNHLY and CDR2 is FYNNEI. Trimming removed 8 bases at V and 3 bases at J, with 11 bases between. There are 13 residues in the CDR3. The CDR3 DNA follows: TGTGCCAGCTGTGTAATTCTCTACAATGAGCAGTTCTTC. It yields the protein CASCVILYNEQFF.